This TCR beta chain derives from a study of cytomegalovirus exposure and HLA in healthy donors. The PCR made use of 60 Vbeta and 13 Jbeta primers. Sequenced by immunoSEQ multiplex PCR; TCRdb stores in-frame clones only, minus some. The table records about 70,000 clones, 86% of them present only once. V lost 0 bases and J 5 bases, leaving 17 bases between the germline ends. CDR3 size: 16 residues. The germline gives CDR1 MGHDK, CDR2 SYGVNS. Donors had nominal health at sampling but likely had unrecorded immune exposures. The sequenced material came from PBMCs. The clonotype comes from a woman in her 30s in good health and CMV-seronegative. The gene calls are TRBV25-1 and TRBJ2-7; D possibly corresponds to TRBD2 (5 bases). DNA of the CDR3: TGTGCCAGCAGTGAATACGGGGAGTCCTCGGTCCACGAGCAGTACTTC. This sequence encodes CASSEYGESSVHEQYF.